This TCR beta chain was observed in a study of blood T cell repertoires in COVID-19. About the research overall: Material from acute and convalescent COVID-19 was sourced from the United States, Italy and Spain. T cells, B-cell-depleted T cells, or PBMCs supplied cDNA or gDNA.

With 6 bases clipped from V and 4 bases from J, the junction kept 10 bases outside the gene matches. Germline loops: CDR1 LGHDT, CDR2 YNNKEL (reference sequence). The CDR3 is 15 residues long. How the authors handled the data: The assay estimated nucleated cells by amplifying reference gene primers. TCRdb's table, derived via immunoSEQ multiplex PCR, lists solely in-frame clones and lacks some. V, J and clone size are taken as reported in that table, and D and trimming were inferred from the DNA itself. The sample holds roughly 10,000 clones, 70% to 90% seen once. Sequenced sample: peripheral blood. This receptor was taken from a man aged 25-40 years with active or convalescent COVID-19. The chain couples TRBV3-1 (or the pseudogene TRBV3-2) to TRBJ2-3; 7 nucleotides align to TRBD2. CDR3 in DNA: TGTGCCAGCAGTCGGCCCGCTAGCGGAGCAGATACGCAGTATTTT. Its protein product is CASSRPASGADTQYF.